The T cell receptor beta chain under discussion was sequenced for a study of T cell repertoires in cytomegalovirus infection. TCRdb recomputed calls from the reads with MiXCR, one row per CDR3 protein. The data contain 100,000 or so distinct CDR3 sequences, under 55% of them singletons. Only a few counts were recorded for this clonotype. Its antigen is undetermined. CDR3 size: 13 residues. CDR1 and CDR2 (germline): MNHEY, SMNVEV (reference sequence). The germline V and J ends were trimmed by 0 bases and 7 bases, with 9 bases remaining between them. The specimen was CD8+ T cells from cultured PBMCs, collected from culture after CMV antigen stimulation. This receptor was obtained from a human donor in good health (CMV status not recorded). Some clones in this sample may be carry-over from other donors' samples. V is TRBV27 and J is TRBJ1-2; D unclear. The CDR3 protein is CASSLSSKGGYTF. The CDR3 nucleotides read TGTGCCAGCAGTTTATCCTCTAAGGGTGGCTACACCTTC.